The T cell receptor beta chain described here comes from a study of T cells in Graves' hyperthyroidism and ophthalmopathy. Study in general: Staff took peripheral blood when the initial diagnosis was made, before any treatment began.

Germline CDR1 is SEHNR and CDR2 is FQNEAQ (reference sequence). Trimming took 5 bases from V and 2 from J; bases not matched to a gene: 13. This CDR3 region has 17 residues. RNA transcripts gave rise to amplified TCR beta CDR3 regions. HTBI primers were the set used in a first-round RT-PCR of the TCR CDR3. TCRdb used MiXCR to reprocess the multiplex PCR reads, holding one entry per CDR3 protein. The repertoire has about 360,000 distinct CDR3 sequences, about a sixth of them found once; the top ten carry 25% to 30%. This clonotype appeared many times. The chain couples TRBV7-9 to TRBJ2-5, with TRBD1 identical over 8 bases. The receptor was isolated from a woman in her late teens or twenties with Graves' hyperthyroidism that later progressed to Graves' ophthalmopathy. The sequenced sample consisted of blood. CDR3 loop: CASSRLPRTGQQETQYF. Written as DNA, the CDR3 is TGTGCCAGCAGCCGCCTTCCCAGGACAGGGCAACAAGAGACCCAGTACTTC.